The clone carrying this TCR beta chain was detected only a few times. Germline CDR1 reads SGHRS; CDR2 reads YFSETQ. Trimming pared 0 bases from V and 7 bases from J, leaving 5 bases between. This CDR3 spans 13 amino acids. These data belong to a study of blood T cell repertoires in COVID-19. Study at large: The United States, Italy and Spain provided the acute and convalescent COVID-19 samples.

Clones were sequenced by immunoSEQ multiplex PCR, and TCRdb holds only the in-frame ones, with some missing. The sample has roughly 330,000 clones; over 75% are singletons. The sequenced material came from PBMCs or T cells enriched from blood (not recorded which). The rearrangement uses TRBV5-1 and TRBJ1-6; the D is unclear. The TCR comes from a woman under 40 who had recovered from COVID-19. The CDR3 sequence is CASSLVSNSPLHF. CDR3 sequence (DNA): TGCGCCAGCAGCTTGGTCTCGAATTCACCCCTCCACTTT.